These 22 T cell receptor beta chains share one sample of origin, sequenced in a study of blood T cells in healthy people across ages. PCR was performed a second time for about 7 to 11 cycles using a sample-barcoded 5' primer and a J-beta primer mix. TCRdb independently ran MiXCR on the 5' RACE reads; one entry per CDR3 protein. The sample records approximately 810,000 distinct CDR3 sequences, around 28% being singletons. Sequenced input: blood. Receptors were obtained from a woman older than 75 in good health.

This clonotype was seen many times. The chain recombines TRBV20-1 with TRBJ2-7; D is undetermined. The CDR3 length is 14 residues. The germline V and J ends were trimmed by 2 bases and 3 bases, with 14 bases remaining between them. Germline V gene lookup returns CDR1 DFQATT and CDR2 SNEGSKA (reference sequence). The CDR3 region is CSARRQAVIYEQYF. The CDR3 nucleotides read TGCAGTGCTAGAAGGCAGGCAGTGATCTACGAGCAGTACTTC.

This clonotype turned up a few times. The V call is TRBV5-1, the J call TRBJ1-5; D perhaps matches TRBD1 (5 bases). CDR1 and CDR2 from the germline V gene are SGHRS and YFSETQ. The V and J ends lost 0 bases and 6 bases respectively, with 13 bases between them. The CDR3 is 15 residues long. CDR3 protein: CASSLDGGVGQPQHF. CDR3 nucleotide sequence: TGCGCCAGCAGCTTGGATGGAGGGGTAGGTCAGCCCCAGCATTTT.

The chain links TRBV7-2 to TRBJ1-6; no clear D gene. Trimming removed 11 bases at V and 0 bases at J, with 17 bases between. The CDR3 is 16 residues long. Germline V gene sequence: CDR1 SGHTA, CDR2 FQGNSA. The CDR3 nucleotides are TGTGCCTCCCACCAAGAAGGCAGCTCCTATAATTCACCCCTCCACTTT. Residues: CASHQEGSSYNSPLHF.

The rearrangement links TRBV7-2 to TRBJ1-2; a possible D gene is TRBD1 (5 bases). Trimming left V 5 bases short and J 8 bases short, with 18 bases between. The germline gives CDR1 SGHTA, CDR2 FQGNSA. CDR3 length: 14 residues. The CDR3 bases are TGTGCCAGCAGCCCTTTCAGGACAAGTGCCGGCTACACCTTC. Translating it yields CASSPFRTSAGYTF.

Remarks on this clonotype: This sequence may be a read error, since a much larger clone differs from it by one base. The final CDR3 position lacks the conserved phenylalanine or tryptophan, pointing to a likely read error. In DNA, the CDR3 is TGTGCCAGCAGTCATAGCGGGAACACAGATACGCAGTATTTG. Amino acids: CASSHSGNTDTQYL. The chain combines TRBV6-2 or TRBV6-3 with TRBJ2-3; TRBD2 matches 8 bases. CDR3 size: 14 residues. Unmatched junction bases numbered 3, after V lost 5 bases and J lost 2 bases. Germline values: CDR1 MNHEY, CDR2 SVGEGT.

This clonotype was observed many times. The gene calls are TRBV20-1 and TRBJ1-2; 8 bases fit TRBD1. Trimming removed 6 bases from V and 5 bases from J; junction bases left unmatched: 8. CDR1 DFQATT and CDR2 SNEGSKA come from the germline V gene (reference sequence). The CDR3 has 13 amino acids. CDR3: CSAMDRDGYGYTF. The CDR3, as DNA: TGCAGTGCCATGGACAGGGATGGGTATGGCTACACCTTC.

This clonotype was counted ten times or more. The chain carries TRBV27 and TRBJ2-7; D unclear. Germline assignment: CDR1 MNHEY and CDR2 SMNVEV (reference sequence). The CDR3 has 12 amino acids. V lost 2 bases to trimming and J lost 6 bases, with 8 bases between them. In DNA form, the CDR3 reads TGTGCCAGCAGTTTACCAGGCGCCGAGCAGTACTTC. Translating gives CASSLPGAEQYF.

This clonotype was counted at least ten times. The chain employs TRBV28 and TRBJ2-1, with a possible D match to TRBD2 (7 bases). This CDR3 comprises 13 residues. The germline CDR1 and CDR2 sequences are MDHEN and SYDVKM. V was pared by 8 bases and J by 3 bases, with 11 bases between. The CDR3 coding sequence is TGTGCCAGCGGGGGGGCCGGCTACAATGAGCAGTTCTTC. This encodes CASGGAGYNEQFF.

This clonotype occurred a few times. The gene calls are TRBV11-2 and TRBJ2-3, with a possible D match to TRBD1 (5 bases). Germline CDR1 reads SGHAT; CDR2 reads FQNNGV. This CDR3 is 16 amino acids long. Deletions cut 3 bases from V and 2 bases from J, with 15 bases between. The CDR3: CASSFRQPFYTDTQYF. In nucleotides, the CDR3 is TGTGCCAGCAGCTTTCGACAGCCCTTTTACACAGATACGCAGTATTTT.

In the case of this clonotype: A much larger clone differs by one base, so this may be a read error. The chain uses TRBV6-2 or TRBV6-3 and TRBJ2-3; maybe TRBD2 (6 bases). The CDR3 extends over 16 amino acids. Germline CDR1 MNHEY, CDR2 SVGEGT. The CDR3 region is CASSRDLLASTDTKYF. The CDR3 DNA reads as TGTGCCAGCAGTCGCGATTTACTAGCCTCCACAGATACGAAGTATTTT.

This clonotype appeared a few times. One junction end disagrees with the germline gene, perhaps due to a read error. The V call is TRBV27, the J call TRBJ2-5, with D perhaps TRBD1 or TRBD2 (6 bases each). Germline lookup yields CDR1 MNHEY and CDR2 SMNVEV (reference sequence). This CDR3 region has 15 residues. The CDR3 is CASSLMGGRQGTQYF. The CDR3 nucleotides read TGTGCCAGCAGTTTAATGGGGGGCCGGCAAGGGACCCAGTACTTC.

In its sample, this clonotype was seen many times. CDR3 region: CASSSTTGHFSPLHF. The CDR3 DNA sequence: TGCGCCAGCAGCTCAACGACAGGGCATTTTTCACCCCTCCACTTT. The chain carries TRBV5-1 and TRBJ1-6; 7 bases line up with TRBD1. The CDR3 totals 15 residues. The V gene's germline CDR1 is SGHRS and CDR2 YFSETQ. With 3 bases clipped from V and 9 bases from J, the junction kept 9 bases outside the gene matches.

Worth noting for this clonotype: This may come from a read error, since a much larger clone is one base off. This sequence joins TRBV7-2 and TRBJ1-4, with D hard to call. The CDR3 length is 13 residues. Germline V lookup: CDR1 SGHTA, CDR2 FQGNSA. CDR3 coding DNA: TGTGCCATCAGCTTACAGTCTAATGAAAAACTGTTTTTT. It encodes CAISLQSNEKLFF.

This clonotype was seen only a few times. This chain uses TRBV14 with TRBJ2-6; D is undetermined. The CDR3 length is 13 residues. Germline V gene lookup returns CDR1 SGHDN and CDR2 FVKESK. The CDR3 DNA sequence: TGTGCGATAGGGTCGGCTGGGGCCAACGTCCTGACTTTC. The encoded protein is CAIGSAGANVLTF.

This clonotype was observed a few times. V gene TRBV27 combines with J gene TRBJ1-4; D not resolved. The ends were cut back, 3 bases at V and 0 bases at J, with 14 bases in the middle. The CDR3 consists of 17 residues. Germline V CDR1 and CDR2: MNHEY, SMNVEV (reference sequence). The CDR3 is CASSFGPAVPTNEKLFF. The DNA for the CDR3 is TGTGCCAGCAGTTTTGGTCCAGCGGTCCCAACTAATGAAAAACTGTTTTTT.

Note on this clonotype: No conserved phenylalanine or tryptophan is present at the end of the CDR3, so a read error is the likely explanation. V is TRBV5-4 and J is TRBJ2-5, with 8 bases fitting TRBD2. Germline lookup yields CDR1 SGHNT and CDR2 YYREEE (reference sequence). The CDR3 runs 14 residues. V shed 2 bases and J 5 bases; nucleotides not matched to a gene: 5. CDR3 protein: CASSFGAGAETQYY. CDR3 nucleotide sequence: TGTGCCAGCAGCTTCGGAGCGGGGGCCGAGACCCAGTACTAC.

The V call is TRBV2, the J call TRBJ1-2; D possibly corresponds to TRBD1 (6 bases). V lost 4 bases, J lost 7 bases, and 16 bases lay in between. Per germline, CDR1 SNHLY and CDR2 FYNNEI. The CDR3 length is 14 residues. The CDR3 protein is CASSGTNRVGGYTF. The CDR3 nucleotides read TGTGCCAGCAGTGGAACGAACAGGGTGGGTGGCTACACCTTC.

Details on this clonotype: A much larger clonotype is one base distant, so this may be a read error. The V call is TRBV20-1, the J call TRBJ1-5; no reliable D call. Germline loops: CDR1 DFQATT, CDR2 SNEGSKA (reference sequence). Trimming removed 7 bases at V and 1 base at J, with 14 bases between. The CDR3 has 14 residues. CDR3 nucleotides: TGCAGTGTTAGTCAGCCTAGGAGCAATCAGCCCCAGCATTTT. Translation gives CSVSQPRSNQPQHF.

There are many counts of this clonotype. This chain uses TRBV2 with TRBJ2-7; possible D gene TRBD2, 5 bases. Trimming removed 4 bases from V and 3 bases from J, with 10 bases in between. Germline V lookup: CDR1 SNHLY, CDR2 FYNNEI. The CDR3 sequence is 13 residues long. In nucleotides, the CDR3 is TGTGCCAGCAGTGGAGGGATGAGCTACGAGCAGTACTTC. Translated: CASSGGMSYEQYF.

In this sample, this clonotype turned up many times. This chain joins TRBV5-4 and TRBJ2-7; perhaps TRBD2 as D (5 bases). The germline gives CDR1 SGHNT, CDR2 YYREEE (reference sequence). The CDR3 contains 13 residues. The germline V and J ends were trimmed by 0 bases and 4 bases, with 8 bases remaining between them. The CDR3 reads CASSLGTVYEQYF. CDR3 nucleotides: TGTGCCAGCAGCTTGGGGACTGTGTACGAGCAGTACTTC.

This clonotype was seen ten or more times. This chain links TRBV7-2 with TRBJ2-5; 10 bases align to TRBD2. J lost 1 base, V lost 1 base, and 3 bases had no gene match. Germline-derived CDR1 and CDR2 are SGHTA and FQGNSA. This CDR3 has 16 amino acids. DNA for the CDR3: TGTGCCAGCAGCTTAGGGGAGCGGGGGGGCCAAGAGACCCAGTACTTC. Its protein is CASSLGERGGQETQYF.

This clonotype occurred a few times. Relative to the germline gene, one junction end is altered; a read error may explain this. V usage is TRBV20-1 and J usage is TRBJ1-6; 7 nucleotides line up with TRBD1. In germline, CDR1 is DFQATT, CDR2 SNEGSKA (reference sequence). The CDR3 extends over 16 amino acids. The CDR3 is CSASDRAVSHNSPPHF. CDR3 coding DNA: TGCAGTGCTTCTGACAGGGCAGTATCACATAATTCACCCCCCCACTTT.